Below are 8 T cell receptor beta chains sequenced from a single sample in a study of OX40 agonist ivuxolimab in advanced cancers. Libraries were prepared by immunoSEQ multiplex PCR; TCRdb keeps only in-frame clonotypes and omits some of them. The table has 60,000 to 65,000 clones, about 88% seen once. This specimen consisted of CD4+ or CD8+ T cells sorted from blood, obtained in a trial of the OX40 agonist ivuxolimab. The receptors were gathered from an adult with an advanced solid tumor such as melanoma, head and neck, liver or kidney cancer.

The chain carries TRBV18 and TRBJ1-5; 8 positions agree with TRBD1. The CDR3 runs 18 residues. Germline loops: CDR1 KGHSH, CDR2 LQKENI. Trimming removed 0 bases from V and 6 bases from J; junction bases left unmatched: 13. CDR3 DNA: TGTGCCAGCTCACCACCAATGACGGACAGGGAAGGGGGTCAGCCCCAGCATTTT. Its protein product is CASSPPMTDREGGQPQHF. Combining the CDR3 with reference TRBV18 and TRBJ1-5 gives the whole variable domain NAGVMQNPRHLVRRRGQEARLRCSPMKGHSHVYWYRQLPEEGLKFMVYLQKENIIDESGMPKERFSAEFPKEGPSILRIQQVVRGDSAAYFCASSPPMTDREGGQPQHFGDGTRLSIL.

The J gene is TRBJ2-2, the V gene TRBV27; maybe TRBD2 (6 bases). V lost 5 bases and J 9 bases, leaving 19 bases between the germline ends. Germline CDR1 is MNHEY and CDR2 is SMNVEV (reference sequence). This CDR3 is built from 15 residues. CDR3 nucleotide sequence: TGTGCCAGCAGTCCCTTAATAGCGGCCCCCCGGGAGCTGTTTTTT. Translation: CASSPLIAAPRELFF.

The V call is TRBV6-6, the J call TRBJ2-1; 7 nucleotides agree with TRBD1. The CDR3 is 14 amino acids. V lost 4 bases to trimming and J lost 4 bases; unmatched junction nucleotides: 4. The germline CDR1 and CDR2 sequences are MNHNY and SVGAGI (reference sequence). CDR3 region: CASSWPGQYNEQFF. The CDR3 DNA reads TGTGCCAGCAGTTGGCCGGGACAGTACAATGAGCAGTTCTTC.

This chain connects TRBV9 to TRBJ2-7; 13 bases agree with TRBD2. The CDR3 consists of 15 residues. The V segment lost 4 bases and the J segment 3 bases; nucleotides outside the gene matches: 4. Looked up from germline, CDR1 is SGDLS and CDR2 is YYNGEE. The CDR3 reads CASSSGTSGVYEQYF. CDR3 in DNA: TGTGCCAGCAGCTCCGGGACTAGCGGGGTCTACGAGCAGTACTTC.

This chain links TRBV29-1 with TRBJ1-4, with a possible D match to TRBD1 (5 bases). With 4 bases removed from V and 8 bases from J, the gap between germline ends came to 11 bases. CDR1 is SQVTM, CDR2 ANQGSEA, per germline. The CDR3 extends over 12 amino acids. The CDR3 is CSVGARGEKLFF. CDR3 coding DNA: TGCAGCGTTGGGGCCCGGGGCGAAAAACTGTTTTTT.

The gene calls are TRBV18 and TRBJ1-2; D remains unclear. The CDR3 has 15 amino acids. The germline CDR1 and CDR2 sequences are KGHSH and LQKENI. The V end lost 0 bases, the J end lost 7 bases, and 15 bases lay between the germline ends. CDR3 sequence reads: CASSPPGIGFVGYTF. As DNA, the CDR3 is TGTGCCAGCTCACCACCCGGAATCGGGTTTGTTGGCTACACCTTC.

This clone was counted between two and nine times. This chain connects TRBV29-1 to TRBJ2-3, with D maybe TRBD2 (6 bases). The CDR3 runs 16 residues. Germline V CDR1 and CDR2: SQVTM, ANQGSEA. The V end was cut by 3 bases, the J end by 1 base, with 17 bases between. The CDR3 loop reads CSVEGGELGGTDTQYF. The CDR3 coding sequence is TGCAGCGTTGAGGGCGGGGAACTAGGGGGCACAGATACGCAGTATTTT.

The V call is TRBV10-3, the J call TRBJ1-3; D gene unclear. The germline V and J ends were trimmed by 0 bases and 0 bases, with 12 bases remaining between them. The CDR3 consists of 17 residues. Germline V lookup: CDR1 ENHRY, CDR2 SYGVKD. The DNA of the CDR3 is TGTGCCATCAGTGAGTCAGCGGTGGGCAGCTCTGGAAACACCATATATTTT. Encoded protein: CAISESAVGSSGNTIYF.